The source of this TCR beta chain is a study of control samples from healthy donors and cancer patients (dated by TCRdb to about 2020). About this clone itself: Its antigen is not yet known. No qualities accompany the bases; no much larger clone lies one base away.

Library preparation used the immunoSEQ multiplex PCR assay. Held by TCRdb, this immuneACCESS table contains in-frame sequences only and omits some clones. Under half of the omission traces to an unresolved V gene where checked; the cause of the rest is unknown. This sample holds 110,000 to 150,000 clones; roughly 94% were observed only once. Together, the top ten hold under 15% of the sample. The TCR sequence derives from a man aged 35 to 55 in good health. The sequencing input was blood.

The nucleotide sequence reads as follows: TGTGCCAGCAGCACTGGGACAGCCAACTCCTACAATGAGCAGTTCTTC. Its protein is CASSTGTANSYNEQFF. In this chain, TRBV7-8 is recombined with TRBJ2-1, and TRBD1 aligns with 7 junction nucleotides. From the cysteine through the phenylalanine, the CDR3 covers 16 amino acids. Kept here is only the CDR3 DNA, which spans 48 bases and is read in frame from base 1. Looking up the germline V gene yields CDR1 SGHVS and CDR2 FQNEAQ. The junction shows trimming of 5 bases on V and 0 bases on J, and the gene matches do not reach 7 bases of it.